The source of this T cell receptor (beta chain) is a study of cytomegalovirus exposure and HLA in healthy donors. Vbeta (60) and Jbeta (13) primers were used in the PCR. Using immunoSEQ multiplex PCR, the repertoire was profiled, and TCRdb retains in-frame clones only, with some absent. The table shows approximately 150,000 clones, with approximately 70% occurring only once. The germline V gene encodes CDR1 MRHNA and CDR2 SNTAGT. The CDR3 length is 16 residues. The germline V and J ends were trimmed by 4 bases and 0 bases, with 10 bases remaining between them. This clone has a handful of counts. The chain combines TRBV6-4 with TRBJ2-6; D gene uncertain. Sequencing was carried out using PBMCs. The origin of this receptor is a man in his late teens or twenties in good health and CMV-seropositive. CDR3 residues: CASSVGTSSGANVLTF. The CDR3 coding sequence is TGTGCCAGCAGTGTGGGCACCAGCTCTGGGGCCAACGTCCTGACTTTC.